A selection of T cell receptor beta chains follows, all from one sample in a study of Graves' ophthalmopathy and Graves' hyperthyroidism. TCRdb processed the multiplex PCR reads anew with MiXCR; each CDR3 protein has one entry. The top ten hold more than 9.5% of the sample, which has approximately 1.2 million distinct CDR3 sequences, less than 45% seen once. The sample taken for sequencing was peripheral blood or thyroid tissue (not recorded which). These receptor sequences come from an adult man with Graves' hyperthyroidism. Both conserved end residues are part of each CDR3. A D gene is named only where the DNA matches it firmly. Not every row has a clone size; where given, it reads once, few, many or a size class.

j_call v_call d_call clone_size cdr3_nt cdr3_aa
TRBJ2-5 TRBV5-8 TRBD2 few TGTGCCAGCAGACAAGCGGGATTCGGAGAGACCCAGTACTTC CASRQAGFGETQYF
TRBJ1-6 TRBV11-2 TRBD1 few TGTGCCAGCAGCTTACTCGGGACAGGGTATTCACCCCTCCACTTT CASSLLGTGYSPLHF
TRBJ2-6 TRBV29-1 . . TGCAGCGTTATCGACAGGAGAGGGGCCAACGTCCTGACTTTC CSVIDRRGANVLTF
TRBJ1-2 TRBV5-6 . many TGTGCCAGCAGCTTCGGGGATACGGTCTATGGCTACACCTTC CASSFGDTVYGYTF
TRBJ2-7 TRBV7-9 . . TGTGCCAGCAGTGAAGCAAGACCTGAGCTAGCGCGACTAGTCTACGAGCAGTACTTC CASSEARPELARLVYEQYF
TRBJ2-7 TRBV12-3/TRBV12-4 . many TGTGCCAGCAGTTTTGGCTTGTTGTACGAGCAGTACTTC CASSFGLLYEQYF
TRBJ2-5 TRBV10-3 . . TGTGCCAGCACTCAGGGGAGTCACAAGGCGCAGTACTTC CASTQGSHKAQYF
TRBJ1-3 TRBV19 . . TGTGCCAGTAGTATCCTGACAGAGCGCTTTGGAGACACCATATATTTT CASSILTERFGDTIYF
TRBJ2-2 TRBV2 TRBD2 many TGTGCCAGCCTAGCGGGCCGTAAACCGACCGGGGAGCTGTTTTTT CASLAGRKPTGELFF
TRBJ1-5 TRBV24-1 TRBD1 many TGTGCCACCAGTGATTTGCCCCGGGACAGAGATTATAGCAATCAGCCCCAGCATTTT CATSDLPRDRDYSNQPQHF
TRBJ2-7 TRBV29-1 TRBD2 many TGCAGCGTAGGTGGGACTAGCGGGAGTGTGGGTCCCTACGAGCAGTACTTC CSVGGTSGSVGPYEQYF
TRBJ1-3 TRBV12-3/TRBV12-4 . few TGTGCCAGCAGTTTCAGCCGGGACATCCCGCCCTCTGGAAACACCATATATTTT CASSFSRDIPPSGNTIYF
TRBJ2-7 TRBV28 . . TGTGCCAGCAGGAGATTTGGCGACGAGCAGTACTTC CASRRFGDEQYF
TRBJ2-5 TRBV11-2 TRBD1 many TGTGCCAGCAGTTCCCAGGGGACAGGGGGAGAGACCCAGTACTTC CASSSQGTGGETQYF
TRBJ1-1 TRBV7-9 . . TGTGCCAGCAGCCCTCCGGGGGGAGGAAGCATTGAAGCTTTCTTT CASSPPGGGSIEAFF
TRBJ1-6 TRBV7-9 TRBD1 many TGTGCCAGCGGACAGGTGGGATCACCCCTCCACTTT CASGQVGSPLHF
TRBJ1-5 TRBV7-9 . many TGTGCCAGCAGCCCCCTGGACCGAAATCAGCCCCAGCATTTT CASSPLDRNQPQHF
TRBJ2-2 TRBV5-6 TRBD1 few TGTGCCAGCACCGAACGTGGACAGGGGGCATCCGGGGAGCTGTTTTTT CASTERGQGASGELFF
TRBJ1-2 TRBV12-3/TRBV12-4 . . TGTGCCAGCAGTACCCCCGGGACCGAGTATGGCTACACCTTC CASSTPGTEYGYTF
TRBJ1-2 TRBV20-1 TRBD1 . TGCAGTGCTAGAGATCCTACAGGGGGCGGCAGCTACACCTTC CSARDPTGGGSYTF
TRBJ2-2 TRBV27 . few TGTGCCAGCAGACGGGTAGTCGGGGAGCTGTTTTTT CASRRVVGELFF
TRBJ1-1 TRBV5-1 TRBD1 . TGCGCCGGCAGCTTGTTGGGACAGGGGCCCGGCACTGAAGCTTTCTTT CAGSLLGQGPGTEAFF
TRBJ1-5 TRBV9 . . TGTGCCAGCAGCCTCGACGTGGCCGGGACCCAGCATTTT CASSLDVAGTQHF
TRBJ1-1 TRBV6-1 . many TGTGCCAGCAGTGTTGCCGCGAGGAACACTGAAGCTTTCTTT CASSVAARNTEAFF
TRBJ2-7 TRBV29-1 . . TGCAGCGTTGAGGAGGTCGGGCTGACCCCCTACGAGCAGTACTTC CSVEEVGLTPYEQYF
TRBJ2-7 TRBV7-9 . many TGTGCCAGCAGCTTAGTTCGGGGGCGAGGCTCCTACGAGCAGTACTTC CASSLVRGRGSYEQYF
TRBJ1-2 TRBV29-1 . once TGCAGCCAAGTCGGGGGTGGGGGCTATGGCTACACCTTC CSQVGGGGYGYTF
TRBJ2-2 TRBV5-1 TRBD1 . TGCGCCAGCAACCCGATGGACAGGACGGGGGAGCTGTTTTTT CASNPMDRTGELFF
TRBJ2-7 TRBV4-3 . . TGCGCCAGCAGCCAACAATCAAGCGCATCCTACGAGCAGTACTTC CASSQQSSASYEQYF
TRBJ1-2 TRBV12-3/TRBV12-4 TRBD1 . TGTGCCAGCAGCACCAGGACAGGGGGAGGCTACACCTTC CASSTRTGGGYTF
TRBJ2-7 TRBV7-9 . . TGTGCCAGCAGCGGGGGGACAGCTTTTCCCGAGCAGTACTTC CASSGGTAFPEQYF